The 9 T cell receptor beta chains presented below share a single source sample, sequenced in a study of a mutant IDH1 vaccine in newly diagnosed glioma. This sample's time point: week 11, during vaccination. One vaccine dose held 300 ug of mutant IDH1 20-mer peptide and came with topical imiquimod. TCRdb's table, derived via immunoSEQ multiplex PCR, lists solely in-frame clones and lacks some. The sample lists some 130,000 clones; around 80% were seen once. These receptors have no known antigen. Specimen: PBMCs, collected from a glioma patient whose treatment included an IDH1 peptide vaccine. The receptors were gathered from a man aged 35-49 years with glioma.

This clone was detected once. The V call is TRBV9, the J call TRBJ1-2; 7 nucleotides line up with TRBD1. Germline CDR1 reads SGDLS; CDR2 reads YYNGEE. V was pared by 0 bases and J by 3 bases, with 5 bases of the junction left unmatched. This CDR3 is built from 15 residues. CDR3 in DNA: TGTGCCAGCAGCGTAGAAAGGGGGCCGTACTATGGCTACACCTTC. Its translation is CASSVERGPYYGYTF.

The chain employs TRBV4-1 and TRBJ2-7, with 10 nucleotides matching TRBD2. After removal of 0 bases from V and 2 bases from J, the junction contained 13 bases not matched to a gene. CDR1 is MGHRA and CDR2 is YSYEKL in the germline V gene. The CDR3 totals 19 residues. The CDR3 region is CASSQERLAGGTYAYEQYF. CDR3 bases: TGCGCCAGCAGCCAAGAAAGACTAGCGGGTGGAACATATGCCTACGAGCAGTACTTC.

V usage is TRBV7-2 and J usage is TRBJ2-7, with 10 bases fitting TRBD1. With 5 bases clipped from V and 5 bases from J, the junction kept 6 bases outside the gene matches. CDR3 size: 14 residues. Germline V gene sequence: CDR1 SGHTA, CDR2 FQGNSA. CDR3 nucleotide sequence: TGTGCCAGCAGCACCAGACAGGGGGCCCACGAGCAGTACTTC. Translation gives CASSTRQGAHEQYF.

V usage is TRBV11-2 and J usage is TRBJ2-7, with D tentatively TRBD1 or TRBD2 (6 bases each). The CDR3 totals 14 residues. V lost 1 base to trimming and J lost 6 bases, with 13 bases between them. Germline V gene sequence: CDR1 SGHAT, CDR2 FQNNGV. This CDR3 is CASSLVSRGGEQYF. The CDR3 DNA reads as TGTGCCAGCAGCTTAGTGTCCAGGGGAGGCGAGCAGTACTTC.

CDR3 loop: CASSLAMVEIGGYTF. For the CDR3, the DNA is TGTGCCAGCAGCTTAGCGATGGTAGAGATTGGTGGCTACACCTTC. The chain links TRBV7-2 to TRBJ1-2; D is unresolved. V lost 0 bases, J lost 7 bases, and 15 bases lay in between. CDR1 SGHTA and CDR2 FQGNSA come from the germline V gene. The CDR3 has 15 amino acids.

As concerns this clone: The germline gene is not matched at one end of the junction; a read error may be the cause. CDR3 DNA: TGTGCTAGCAGCTCAAAGCCGGCCGGGGAGCTGTTTTTT. It translates to CASSSKPAGELFF. The chain employs TRBV7-7 and TRBJ2-2; no clear D. The CDR3 length is 13 residues. In germline, CDR1 is SSHAT, CDR2 FNYEAQ (reference sequence).

The chain is built from TRBV6-1 and TRBJ2-7, with a weak D call TRBD1 (5 bases). Germline CDR1 MNHNS, CDR2 SASEGT. The germline V and J ends were trimmed by 2 bases and 2 bases, with 13 bases remaining between them. CDR3 length equals 15 residues. The CDR3 nucleotides are TGTGCCAGCAGTGAATGGGGCCCCCCTACCTACGAGCAGTACTTC. Its protein is CASSEWGPPTYEQYF.

The rearrangement joins TRBV5-1 to TRBJ1-3; no clear D gene. The V gene lost 2 bases and the J gene lost 7 bases, with 10 bases spanning the gap. CDR3 size: 13 residues. CDR1 and CDR2 (germline): SGHRS, YFSETQ. CDR3 protein: CASSFGPENTIYF. CDR3 bases: TGCGCCAGCAGCTTCGGACCTGAGAACACCATATATTTT.

About this clone itself: Germline is not matched at one junction end, which may reflect a read error. The chain links TRBV7-7 to TRBJ2-3; D uncertain. Germline V CDR1 and CDR2: SSHAT, FNYEAQ (reference sequence). The CDR3 sequence is 13 residues long. CDR3 in DNA: TGTGCTAGCAGCTCCAGAGTTACAGATACGCAGTATTTT. Translated: CASSSRVTDTQYF.